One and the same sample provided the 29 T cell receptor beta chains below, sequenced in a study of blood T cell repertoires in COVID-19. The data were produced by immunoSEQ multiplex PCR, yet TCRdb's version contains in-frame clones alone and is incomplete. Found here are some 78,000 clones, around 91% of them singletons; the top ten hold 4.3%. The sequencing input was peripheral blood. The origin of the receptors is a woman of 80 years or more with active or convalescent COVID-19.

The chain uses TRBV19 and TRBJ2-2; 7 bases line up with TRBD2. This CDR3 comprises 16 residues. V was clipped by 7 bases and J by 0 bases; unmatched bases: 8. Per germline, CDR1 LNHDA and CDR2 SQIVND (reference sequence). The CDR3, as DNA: TGTGCCAGTACCCATCCGGGGGGAGCGAACACCGGGGAGCTGTTTTTT. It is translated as CASTHPGGANTGELFF.

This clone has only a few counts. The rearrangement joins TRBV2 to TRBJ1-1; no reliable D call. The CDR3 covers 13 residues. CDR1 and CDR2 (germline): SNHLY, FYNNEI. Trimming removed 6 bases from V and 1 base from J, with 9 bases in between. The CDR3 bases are TGTGCCAGCAGCCCACATCCGAACACTGAAGCTTTCTTT. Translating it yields CASSPHPNTEAFF.

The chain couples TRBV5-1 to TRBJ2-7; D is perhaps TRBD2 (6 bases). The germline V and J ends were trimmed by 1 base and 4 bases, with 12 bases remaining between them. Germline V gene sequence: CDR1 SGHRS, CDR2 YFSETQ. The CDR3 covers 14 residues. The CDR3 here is CASSLTGVSYEQYF. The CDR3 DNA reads TGCGCCAGCAGCTTGACGGGAGTCTCGTACGAGCAGTACTTC.

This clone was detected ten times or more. Here the CDR3 reads CASSYWQNMNTEAFF. The CDR3, as DNA: TGTGCCAGCAGTTACTGGCAAAACATGAACACTGAAGCTTTCTTT. The chain is built from TRBV6-5 and TRBJ1-1; no firm D call. Germline assignment: CDR1 MNHEY and CDR2 SVGAGI. V shed 1 base and J shed 0 bases, with 9 bases lying between them. The CDR3 loop spans 15 amino acids.

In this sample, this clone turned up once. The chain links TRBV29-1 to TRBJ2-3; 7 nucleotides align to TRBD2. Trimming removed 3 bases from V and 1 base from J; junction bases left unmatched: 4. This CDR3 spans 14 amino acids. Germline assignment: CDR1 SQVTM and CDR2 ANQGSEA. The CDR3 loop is CSVEGGRGTDTQYF. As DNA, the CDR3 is TGCAGCGTTGAGGGCGGGAGAGGCACAGATACGCAGTATTTT.

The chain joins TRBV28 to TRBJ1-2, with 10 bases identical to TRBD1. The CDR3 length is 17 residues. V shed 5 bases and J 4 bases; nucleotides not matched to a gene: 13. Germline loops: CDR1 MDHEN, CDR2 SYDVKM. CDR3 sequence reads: CASSLGTGTGEIYGYTF. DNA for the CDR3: TGTGCCAGCAGTCTAGGTACCGGGACAGGGGAGATCTATGGCTACACCTTC.

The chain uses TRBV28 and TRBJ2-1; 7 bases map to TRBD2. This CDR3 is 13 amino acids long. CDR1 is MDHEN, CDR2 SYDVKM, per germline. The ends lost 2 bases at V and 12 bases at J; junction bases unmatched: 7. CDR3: CASSLGMGLPQFF. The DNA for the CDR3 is TGTGCCAGCAGTTTAGGAATGGGACTACCGCAGTTCTTC.

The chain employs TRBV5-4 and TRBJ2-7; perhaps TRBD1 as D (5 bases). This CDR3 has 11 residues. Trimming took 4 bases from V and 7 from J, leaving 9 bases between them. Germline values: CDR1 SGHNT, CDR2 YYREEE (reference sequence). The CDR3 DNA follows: TGTGCCAGCAGCCTAGGGGAAGAGCAGTACTTC. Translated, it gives CASSLGEEQYF. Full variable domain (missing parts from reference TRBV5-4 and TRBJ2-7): ETGVTQSPTHLIKTRGQQVTLRCSSQSGHNTVSWYQQALGQGPQFIFQYYREEENGRGNFPPRFSGLQFPNYSSELNVNALELDDSALYLCASSLGEEQYFGPGTRLTVT.

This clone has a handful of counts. CDR3 amino acids: CASSQGRDRNQPQHF. Here the CDR3 DNA reads TGTGCCAGCAGCCAAGGTCGGGACAGAAATCAGCCCCAGCATTTT. The J gene is TRBJ1-5, the V gene TRBV3-1 (or the pseudogene TRBV3-2), with 7 nucleotides matching TRBD1. Germline V gives CDR1 LGHDT, CDR2 YNNKEL (reference sequence). V trimming: 1 base; J trimming: 4 bases; junction bases outside the gene matches: 4. This CDR3 spans 15 amino acids.

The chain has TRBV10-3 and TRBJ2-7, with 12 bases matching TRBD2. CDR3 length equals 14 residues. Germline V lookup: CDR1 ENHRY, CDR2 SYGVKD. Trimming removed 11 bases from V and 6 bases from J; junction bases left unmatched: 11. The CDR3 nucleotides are TGTGCCGCCAGGGGGACTAGCGGGCGTGTCGAGCAGTACTTC. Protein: CAARGTSGRVEQYF.

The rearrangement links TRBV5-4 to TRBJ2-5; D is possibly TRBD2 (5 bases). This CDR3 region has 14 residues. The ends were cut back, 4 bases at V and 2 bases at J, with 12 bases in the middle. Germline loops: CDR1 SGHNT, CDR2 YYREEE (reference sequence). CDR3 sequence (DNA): TGTGCCAGCAGCCCTGGACTGGATCAAGAGACCCAGTACTTC. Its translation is CASSPGLDQETQYF.

The CDR3 loop reads CASSLASGQKQCYEQYF. For the CDR3, the DNA is TGTGCCAGCAGCTTAGCATCGGGACAGAAACAGTGCTACGAGCAGTACTTC. This chain joins TRBV11-3 and TRBJ2-7; 7 bases map to TRBD1. V lost 1 base to trimming and J lost 3 bases; unmatched junction nucleotides: 12. The CDR3 is made up of 17 amino acids. Germline lookup yields CDR1 SGHNT and CDR2 YENEEA.

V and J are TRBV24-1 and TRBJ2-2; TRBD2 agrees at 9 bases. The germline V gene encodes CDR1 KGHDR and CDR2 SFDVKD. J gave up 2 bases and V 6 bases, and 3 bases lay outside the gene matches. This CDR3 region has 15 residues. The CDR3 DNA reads TGTGCCACCAGTTTAGCGGGAGTAAACACCGGGGAGCTGTTTTTT. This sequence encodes CATSLAGVNTGELFF.

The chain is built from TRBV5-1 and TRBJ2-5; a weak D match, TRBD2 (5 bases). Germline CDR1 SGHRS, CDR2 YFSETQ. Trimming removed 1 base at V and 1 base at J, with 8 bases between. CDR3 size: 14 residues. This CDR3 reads CASSLRGLQETQYF. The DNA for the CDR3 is TGCGCCAGCAGCTTGCGAGGACTCCAAGAGACCCAGTACTTC.

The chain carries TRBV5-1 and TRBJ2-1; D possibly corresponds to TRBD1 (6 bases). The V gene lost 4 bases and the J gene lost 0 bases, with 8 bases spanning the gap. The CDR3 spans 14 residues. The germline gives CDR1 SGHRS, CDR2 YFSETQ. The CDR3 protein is CASSGDNSYNEQFF. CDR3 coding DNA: TGCGCCAGCAGCGGGGACAACTCCTACAATGAGCAGTTCTTC.

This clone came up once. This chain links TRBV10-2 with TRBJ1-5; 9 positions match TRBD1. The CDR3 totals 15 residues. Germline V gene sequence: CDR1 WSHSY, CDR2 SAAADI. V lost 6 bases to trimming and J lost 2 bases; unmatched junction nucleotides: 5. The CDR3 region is CASSPGQGGNQPQHF. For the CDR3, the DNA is TGCGCCAGCAGCCCGGGACAGGGCGGCAATCAGCCCCAGCATTTT.

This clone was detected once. The CDR3 DNA follows: TGTGCCAGCAAGGAGGGGTTGATCGGGGAGCTGTTTTTT. It yields the protein CASKEGLIGELFF. The chain combines TRBV9 with TRBJ2-2, with D tentatively TRBD2 (6 bases). CDR1 is SGDLS, CDR2 YYNGEE, per germline. The CDR3 loop spans 13 amino acids. Trimming cost V 6 bases and J 7 bases, with 13 bases left between them.

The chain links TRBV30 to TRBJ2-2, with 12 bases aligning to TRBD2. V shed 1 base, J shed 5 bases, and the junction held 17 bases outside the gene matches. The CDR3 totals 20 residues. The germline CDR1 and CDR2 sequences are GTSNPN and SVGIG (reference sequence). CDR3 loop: CAWSALVLAGGGPETGELFF. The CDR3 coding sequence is TGTGCCTGGAGTGCCCTTGTCCTAGCGGGAGGGGGGCCGGAGACCGGGGAGCTGTTTTTT.

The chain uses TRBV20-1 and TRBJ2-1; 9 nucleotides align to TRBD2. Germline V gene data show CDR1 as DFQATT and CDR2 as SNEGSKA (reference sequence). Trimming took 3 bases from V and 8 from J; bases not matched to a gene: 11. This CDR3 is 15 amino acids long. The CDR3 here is CSASSGRSYSDEQFF. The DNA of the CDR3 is TGCAGTGCTAGTAGCGGGAGAAGTTACTCGGATGAGCAGTTCTTC.

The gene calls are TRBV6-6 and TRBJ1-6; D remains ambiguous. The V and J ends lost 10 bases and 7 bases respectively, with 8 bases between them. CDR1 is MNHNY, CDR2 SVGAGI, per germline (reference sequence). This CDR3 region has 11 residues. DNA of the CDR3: TGTGCCATCAGGAGGAATTCACCCCTCCACTTT. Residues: CAIRRNSPLHF.

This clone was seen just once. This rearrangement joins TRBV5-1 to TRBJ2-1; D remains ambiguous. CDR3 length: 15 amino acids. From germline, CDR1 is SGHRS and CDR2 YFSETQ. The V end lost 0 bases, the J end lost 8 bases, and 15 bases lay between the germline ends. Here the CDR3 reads CASSLDVAPGDEQFF. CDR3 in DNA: TGCGCCAGCAGCTTGGATGTCGCGCCTGGAGATGAGCAGTTCTTC.

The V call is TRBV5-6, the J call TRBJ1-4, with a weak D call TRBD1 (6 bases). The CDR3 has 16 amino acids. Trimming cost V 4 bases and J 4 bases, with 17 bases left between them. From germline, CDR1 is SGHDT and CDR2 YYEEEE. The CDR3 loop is CASSLGAGQLNEKLFF. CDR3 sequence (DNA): TGTGCCAGCAGCCTGGGGGCAGGACAGCTTAATGAAAAACTGTTTTTT. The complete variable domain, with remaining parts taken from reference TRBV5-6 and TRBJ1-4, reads DAGVTQSPTHLIKTRGQQVTLRCSPKSGHDTVSWYQQALGQGPQFIFQYYEEEERQRGNFPDRFSGHQFPNYSSELNVNALLLGDSALYLCASSLGAGQLNEKLFFGSGTQLSVL.

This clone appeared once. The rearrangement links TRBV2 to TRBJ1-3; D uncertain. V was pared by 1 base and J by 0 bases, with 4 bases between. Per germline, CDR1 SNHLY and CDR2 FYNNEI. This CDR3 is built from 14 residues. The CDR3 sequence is CASSEGGSGNTIYF. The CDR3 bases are TGTGCCAGCAGTGAAGGCGGCTCTGGAAACACCATATATTTT.

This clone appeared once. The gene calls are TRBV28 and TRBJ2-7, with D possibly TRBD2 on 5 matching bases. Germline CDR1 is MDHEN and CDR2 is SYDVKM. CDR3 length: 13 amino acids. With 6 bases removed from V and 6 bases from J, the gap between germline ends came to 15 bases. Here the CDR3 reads CASRRDWTGEQYF. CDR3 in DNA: TGTGCCAGCAGACGTGACTGGACTGGCGAGCAGTACTTC.

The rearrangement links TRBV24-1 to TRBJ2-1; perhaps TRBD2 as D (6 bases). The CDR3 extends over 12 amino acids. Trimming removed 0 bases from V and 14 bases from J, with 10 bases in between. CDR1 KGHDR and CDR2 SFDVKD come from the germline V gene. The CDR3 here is CATSDLRGTEFF. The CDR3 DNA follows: TGTGCCACCAGTGATTTGCGGGGGACGGAGTTCTTC.

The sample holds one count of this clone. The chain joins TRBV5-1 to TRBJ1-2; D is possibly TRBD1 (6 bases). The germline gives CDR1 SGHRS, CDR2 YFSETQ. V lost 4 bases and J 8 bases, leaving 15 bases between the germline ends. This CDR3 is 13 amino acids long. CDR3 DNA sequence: TGCGCCAGCAGCCCCGATGGCCAGGGGGGCTACACCTTC. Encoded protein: CASSPDGQGGYTF. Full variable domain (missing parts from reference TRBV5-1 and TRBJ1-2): KAGVTQTPRYLIKTRGQQVTLSCSPISGHRSVSWYQQTPGQGLQFLFEYFSETQRNKGNFPGRFSGRQFSNSRSEMNVSTLELGDSALYLCASSPDGQGGYTFGSGTRLTVV.

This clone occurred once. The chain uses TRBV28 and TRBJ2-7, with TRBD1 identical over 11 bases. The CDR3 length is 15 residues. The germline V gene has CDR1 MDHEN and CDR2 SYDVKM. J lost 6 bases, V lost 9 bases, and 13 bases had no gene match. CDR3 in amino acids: CASQPGQGVFSEQYF. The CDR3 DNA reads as TGTGCCAGTCAACCGGGACAGGGGGTTTTCAGCGAGCAGTACTTC. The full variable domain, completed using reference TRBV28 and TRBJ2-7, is DVKVTQSSRYLVKRTGEKVFLECVQDMDHENMFWYRQDPGLGLRLIYFSYDVKMKEKGDIPEGYSVSREKKERFSLILESASTNQTSMYLCASQPGQGVFSEQYFGPGTRLTVT.

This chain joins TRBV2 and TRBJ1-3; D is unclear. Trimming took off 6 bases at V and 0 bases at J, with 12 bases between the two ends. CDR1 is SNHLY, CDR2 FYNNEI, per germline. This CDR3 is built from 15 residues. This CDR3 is CASRTTSVSGNTIYF. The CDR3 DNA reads TGTGCCAGCAGAACGACTTCGGTCTCTGGAAACACCATATATTTT.

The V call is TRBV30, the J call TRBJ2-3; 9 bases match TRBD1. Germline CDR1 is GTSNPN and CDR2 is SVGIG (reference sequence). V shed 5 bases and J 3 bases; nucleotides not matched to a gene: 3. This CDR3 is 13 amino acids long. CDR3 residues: CAWGDRATDTQYF. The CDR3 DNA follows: TGTGCCTGGGGGGACAGGGCAACAGATACGCAGTATTTT.